This entry lists 14 T cell receptor beta chains sequenced from one sample in a study of cytotoxic CD8 clonotypes in ibrutinib-treated CLL (dated by TCRdb to the early 2020s). The library relied on the immunoSEQ multiplex PCR assay. What TCRdb holds here is the immuneACCESS table cut down to in-frame rearrangements. Part of the clones is not present; checked against another copy, under half of the missing clones reflect an unresolved V gene, and the others are unexplained. This sample holds fewer than 400,000 clones; around 66% were observed only once. The ten biggest clones cover around 6.5% of the sample. The sequencing here drew on PBMCs, taken after 36 months of ibrutinib treatment. The receptors were gathered from a human donor with chronic lymphocytic leukemia.

CDR3 amino acids: CASSHQPDAYGYTF. CDR3 nucleotides: TGTGCCAGCAGCCATCAACCGGACGCCTATGGCTACACCTTC. The chain combines TRBV7-9 with TRBJ1-2; no firm D call. Germline CDR1 is SEHNR and CDR2 is FQNEAQ (reference sequence). V dropped 5 bases and J dropped 4 bases, with 14 bases sitting between them. This CDR3 has 14 residues.

This rearrangement joins TRBV11-2 to TRBJ1-3, with TRBD1 as a possible D gene (5 bases). The V gene's germline CDR1 is SGHAT and CDR2 FQNNGV. V gave up 5 bases and J gave up 4 bases, with 21 bases separating them. The CDR3 has 17 amino acids. For the CDR3, the DNA is TGTGCCAGCAGCCTGTTTCCGAGGGGAAGCCGAGGAAACACCATATATTTT. This encodes CASSLFPRGSRGNTIYF.

This chain connects TRBV5-1 to TRBJ2-7, with TRBD1 matching over 9 bases. Unmatched junction bases numbered 10, after V lost 3 bases and J lost 0 bases. The germline V gene has CDR1 SGHRS and CDR2 YFSETQ. The CDR3 loop spans 17 amino acids. CDR3 region: CASSYQAGTGTSYEQYF. The CDR3 DNA reads TGCGCCAGCAGCTACCAAGCCGGGACAGGGACCTCCTACGAGCAGTACTTC.

CDR3 protein: CASSLEDRNTYEQYF. The CDR3 nucleotides are TGTGCCAGCAGCTTGGAGGACAGGAACACCTACGAGCAGTACTTC. The chain carries TRBV7-6 and TRBJ2-7, with TRBD1 matching 7 bases. The ends lost 3 bases at V and 2 bases at J; junction bases unmatched: 7. This CDR3 comprises 15 residues. Germline V gives CDR1 SGHVS, CDR2 FNYEAQ. The complete variable domain, with remaining parts taken from reference TRBV7-6 and TRBJ2-7, reads GAGVSQSPRYKVTKRGQDVALRCDPISGHVSLYWYRQALGQGPEFLTYFNYEAQQDKSGLPNDRFSAERPEGSISTLTIQRTEQRDSAMYRCASSLEDRNTYEQYFGPGTRLTVT.

The chain recombines TRBV7-8 with TRBJ1-5, with 9 bases aligning to TRBD1. J lost 9 bases, V lost 5 bases, and 11 bases had no gene match. Germline V gives CDR1 SGHVS, CDR2 FQNEAQ. The CDR3 consists of 15 residues. CDR3 sequence reads: CASSPIRDRVTPQHF. The CDR3 nucleotides are TGTGCCAGCAGCCCGATCCGGGACAGGGTGACGCCCCAGCATTTT. The variable domain in full, completed from reference TRBV7-8 and TRBJ1-5, reads GAGVSQSPRYKVAKRGQDVALRCDPISGHVSLFWYQQALGQGPEFLTYFQNEAQLDKSGLPSDRFFAERPEGSVSTLKIQRTQQEDSAVYLCASSPIRDRVTPQHFGDGTRLSIL.

This clone was picked up a small number of times. The V gene is TRBV2, the J gene TRBJ2-7; 10 nucleotides match TRBD1. The germline CDR1 and CDR2 sequences are SNHLY and FYNNEI. The CDR3 runs 14 residues. After removal of 6 bases from V and 4 bases from J, the junction contained 6 bases not matched to a gene. This CDR3 is CASSVRDRGYEQYF. CDR3 nucleotides: TGTGCCAGCAGCGTTCGGGACAGGGGATACGAGCAGTACTTC.

V gene TRBV19 combines with J gene TRBJ2-3; 15 bases agree with TRBD2. V gave up 2 bases and J gave up 4 bases; unmatched junction bases: 4. Germline V lookup: CDR1 LNHDA, CDR2 SQIVND (reference sequence). The CDR3 is 17 residues long. CDR3 sequence reads: CASSIWTSGGVPDTQYF. As DNA, the CDR3 is TGTGCCAGTAGTATATGGACTAGCGGGGGGGTCCCAGATACGCAGTATTTT.

This clone appeared a few times. The V and J genes are TRBV11-2 and TRBJ1-2; unclear D gene. CDR1 is SGHAT and CDR2 is FQNNGV in the germline V gene. This CDR3 contains 13 residues. Trimming stripped 5 bases from V and 5 bases from J, with 12 bases between. CDR3: CASSLLSDYGYTF. As DNA, the CDR3 is TGTGCCAGCAGCCTCCTATCGGATTATGGCTACACCTTC.

V and J are TRBV29-1 and TRBJ2-3; D is possibly TRBD1 (6 bases). The CDR3 totals 13 residues. The germline V gene has CDR1 SQVTM and CDR2 ANQGSEA. V gave up 5 bases and J gave up 2 bases, with 11 bases separating them. The CDR3 DNA is TGCAGCGTTACAGGGTCGCCCACAGATACGCAGTATTTT. Translating it yields CSVTGSPTDTQYF.

The chain combines TRBV4-3 with TRBJ2-3; D unclear. This CDR3 contains 16 residues. V was pared by 0 bases and J by 0 bases, with 10 bases between. Germline values: CDR1 LGHNA, CDR2 YSLEER. The CDR3 region has the DNA TGCGCCAGCAGCCAAGAGGAGTTATCTAGCACAGATACGCAGTATTTT. This translates into CASSQEELSSTDTQYF.

J is TRBJ2-3 and V is TRBV13; D possibly uses TRBD1 or TRBD2 (5 bases each). The CDR3 spans 17 residues. In germline, CDR1 is PRHDT, CDR2 FYEKMQ (reference sequence). V gave up 8 bases and J gave up 1 base, with 22 bases separating them. DNA for the CDR3: TGTGCCAGCGTGAAGGGGAGTTACGCTGGCGGCACAGATACGCAGTATTTT. Its protein product is CASVKGSYAGGTDTQYF.

CDR3 region: CASSSLAGANTGELFF. CDR3 DNA: TGTGCCAGCAGTTCCCTAGCGGGAGCGAACACCGGGGAGCTGTTTTTT. The genes are TRBV6-5 and TRBJ2-2; 10 nucleotides agree with TRBD2. The CDR3 is 16 amino acids. J lost 0 bases, V lost 4 bases, and 2 bases had no gene match. The V gene's germline CDR1 is MNHEY and CDR2 SVGAGI.

V and J are TRBV14 and TRBJ2-2; the D is unclear. Germline V gene data show CDR1 as SGHDN and CDR2 as FVKESK. V dropped 4 bases and J dropped 3 bases, with 9 bases sitting between them. The length of the CDR3 is 14 residues. The CDR3, as DNA: TGTGCCAGCAGCCCCCAACCCCACACCGGGGAGCTGTTTTTT. This gives the protein CASSPQPHTGELFF. The full variable domain, with the rest looked up from reference TRBV14 and TRBJ2-2, is EAGVTQFPSHSVIEKGQTVTLRCDPISGHDNLYWYRRVMGKEIKFLLHFVKESKQDESGMPNNRFLAERTGGTYSTLKVQPAELEDSGVYFCASSPQPHTGELFFGEGSRLTVL.

This clone was found once. The chain combines TRBV29-1 with TRBJ2-5; TRBD2 matches at 7 bases. V was pared by 0 bases and J by 0 bases, with 10 bases of the junction left unmatched. The CDR3 has 17 amino acids. Germline V CDR1 and CDR2: SQVTM, ANQGSEA. CDR3 loop: CSVEDSVLAGNQETQYF. The CDR3 DNA reads as TGCAGCGTTGAAGATTCGGTATTAGCGGGCAACCAAGAGACCCAGTACTTC. The whole variable domain, remainder taken from reference TRBV29-1 and TRBJ2-5, is SAVISQKPSRDICQRGTSLTIQCQVDSQVTMMFWYRQQPGQSLTLIATANQGSEATYESGFVIDKFPISRPNLTFSTLTVSNMSPEDSSIYLCSVEDSVLAGNQETQYFGPGTRLLVL.